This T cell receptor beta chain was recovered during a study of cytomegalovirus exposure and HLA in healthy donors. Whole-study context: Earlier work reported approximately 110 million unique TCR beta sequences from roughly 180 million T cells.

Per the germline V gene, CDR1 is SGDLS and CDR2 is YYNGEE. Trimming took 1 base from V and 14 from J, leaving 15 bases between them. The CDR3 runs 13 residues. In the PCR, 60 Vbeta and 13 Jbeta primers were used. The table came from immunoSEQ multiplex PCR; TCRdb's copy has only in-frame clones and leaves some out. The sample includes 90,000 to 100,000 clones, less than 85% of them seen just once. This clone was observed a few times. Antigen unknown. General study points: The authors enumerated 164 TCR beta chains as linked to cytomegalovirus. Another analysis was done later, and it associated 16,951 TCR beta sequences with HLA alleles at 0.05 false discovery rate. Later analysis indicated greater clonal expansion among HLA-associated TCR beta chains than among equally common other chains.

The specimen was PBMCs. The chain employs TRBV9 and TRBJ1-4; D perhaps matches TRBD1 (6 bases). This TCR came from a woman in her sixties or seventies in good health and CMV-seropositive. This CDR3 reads CASSVYRESELFF. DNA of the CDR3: TGTGCCAGCAGCGTATACAGGGAAAGTGAGCTGTTTTTT.